This T cell receptor (beta chain) comes out of a study of blood T cell repertoires in COVID-19. For the study at large: Samples came from the United States, Italy and Spain, spanning acute and convalescent COVID-19. T cells, B-cell-depleted T cells, or PBMCs supplied cDNA or gDNA.

Only a few counts were recorded for this clone. Trimming took off 2 bases at V and 6 bases at J, with 13 bases between the two ends. The CDR3 extends over 14 amino acids. Germline V gives CDR1 SGHTA, CDR2 FQGNSA. Authors' data handling: By means of reference gene primer amplification, nucleated cell counts were estimated. TCRdb keeps only in-frame clones here, not all; method: immunoSEQ multiplex PCR. That table furnishes V, J and clone size, whereas the DNA furnished D and trimming. The top ten hold under 10% of the sample, which has under 100,000 clones, around 89% seen once. Sequenced material: peripheral blood. This rearrangement joins TRBV7-2 to TRBJ1-2; D may be TRBD1 (5 bases). The receptor comes from a middle-aged man with acute or convalescent COVID-19. CDR3 sequence reads: CASSLPGLIDGYTF. CDR3 in DNA: TGTGCCAGCAGCTTACCAGGGCTCATTGATGGCTACACCTTC.